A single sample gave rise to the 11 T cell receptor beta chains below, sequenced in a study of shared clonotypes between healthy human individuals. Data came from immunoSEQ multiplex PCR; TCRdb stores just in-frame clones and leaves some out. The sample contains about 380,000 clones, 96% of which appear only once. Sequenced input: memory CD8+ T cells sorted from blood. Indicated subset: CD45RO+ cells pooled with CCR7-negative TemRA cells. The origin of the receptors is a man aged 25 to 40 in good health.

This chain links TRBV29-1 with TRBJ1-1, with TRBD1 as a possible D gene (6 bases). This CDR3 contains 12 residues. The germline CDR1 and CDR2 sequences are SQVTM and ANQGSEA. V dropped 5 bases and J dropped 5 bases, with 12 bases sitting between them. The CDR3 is CSVRGALTEAFF. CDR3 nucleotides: TGCAGCGTTAGGGGGGCGTTGACTGAAGCTTTCTTT.

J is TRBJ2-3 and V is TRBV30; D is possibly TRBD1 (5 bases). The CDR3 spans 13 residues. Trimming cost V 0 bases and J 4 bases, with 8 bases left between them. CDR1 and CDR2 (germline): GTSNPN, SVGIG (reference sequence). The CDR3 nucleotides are TGTGCCTGGAGTGTACAAGGGGCAGATACGCAGTATTTT. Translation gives CAWSVQGADTQYF.

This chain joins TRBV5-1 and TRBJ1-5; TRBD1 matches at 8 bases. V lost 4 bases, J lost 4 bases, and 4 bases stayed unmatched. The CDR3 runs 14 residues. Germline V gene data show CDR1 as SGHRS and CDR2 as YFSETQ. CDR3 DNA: TGCGCCAGCAGCCTGACAGGGGCTAATCAGCCCCAGCATTTT. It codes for CASSLTGANQPQHF.

CDR3 region: CASSLGQILSDTQYF. DNA for the CDR3: TGTGCCAGCAGCCTAGGACAGATATTAAGCGATACGCAGTATTTT. The chain employs TRBV5-4 and TRBJ2-3, with D perhaps TRBD1 (6 bases). CDR1 SGHNT and CDR2 YYREEE come from the germline V gene (reference sequence). The CDR3 sequence is 15 residues long. The V gene lost 4 bases and the J gene lost 6 bases, with 18 bases spanning the gap.

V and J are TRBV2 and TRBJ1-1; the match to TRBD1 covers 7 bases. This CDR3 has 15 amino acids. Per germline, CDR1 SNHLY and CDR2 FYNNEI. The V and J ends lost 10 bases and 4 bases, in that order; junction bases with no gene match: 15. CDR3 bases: TGTGCCATCCCCCCTCCGGGACAGCGTGTCACTGAAGCTTTCTTT. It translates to CAIPPPGQRVTEAFF. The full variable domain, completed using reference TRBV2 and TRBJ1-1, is EPEVTQTPSHQVTQMGQEVILRCVPISNHLYFYWYRQILGQKVEFLVSFYNNEISEKSEIFDDQFSVERPDGSNFTLKIRSTKLEDSAMYFCAIPPPGQRVTEAFFGQGTRLTVV.

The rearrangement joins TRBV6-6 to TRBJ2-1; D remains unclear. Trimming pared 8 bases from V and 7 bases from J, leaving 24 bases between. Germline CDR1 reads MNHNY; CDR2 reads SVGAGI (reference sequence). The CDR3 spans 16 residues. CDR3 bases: TGTGCCAGCCGACTGGCTCTGGAGCCCCTGGGGAATGAGCAGTTCTTC. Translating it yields CASRLALEPLGNEQFF.

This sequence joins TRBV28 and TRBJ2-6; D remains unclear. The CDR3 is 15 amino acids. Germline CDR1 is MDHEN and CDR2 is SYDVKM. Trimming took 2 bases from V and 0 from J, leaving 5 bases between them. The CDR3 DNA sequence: TGTGCCAGCAGTTTACTCCGCTCTGGGGCCAACGTCCTGACTTTC. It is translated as CASSLLRSGANVLTF. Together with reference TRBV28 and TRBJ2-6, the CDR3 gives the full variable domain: DVKVTQSSRYLVKRTGEKVFLECVQDMDHENMFWYRQDPGLGLRLIYFSYDVKMKEKGDIPEGYSVSREKKERFSLILESASTNQTSMYLCASSLLRSGANVLTFGAGSRLTVL.

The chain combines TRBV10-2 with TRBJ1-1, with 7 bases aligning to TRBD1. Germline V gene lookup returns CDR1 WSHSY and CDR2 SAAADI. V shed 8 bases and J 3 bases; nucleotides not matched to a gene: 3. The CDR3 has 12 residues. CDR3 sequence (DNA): TGCGCCAGCGGGACAGTATACACTGAAGCTTTCTTT. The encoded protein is CASGTVYTEAFF.

DNA of the CDR3: TGTGCCAGCAGTTTCCTTGACTCATCCTACGAGCAGTACTTC. It yields the protein CASSFLDSSYEQYF. The chain carries TRBV28 and TRBJ2-7; D gene ambiguous. Germline CDR1 MDHEN, CDR2 SYDVKM. Trimming removed 3 bases from V and 1 base from J, with 10 bases in between. The CDR3 contains 14 residues.

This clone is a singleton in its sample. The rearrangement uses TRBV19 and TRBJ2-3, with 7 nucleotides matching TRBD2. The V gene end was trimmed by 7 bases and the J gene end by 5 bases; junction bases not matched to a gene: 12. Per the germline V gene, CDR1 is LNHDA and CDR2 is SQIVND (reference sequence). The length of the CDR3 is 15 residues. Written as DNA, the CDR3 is TGTGCCAGTAAGCGCGTCGCGGGAGCCCAAGATACGCAGTATTTT. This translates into CASKRVAGAQDTQYF.

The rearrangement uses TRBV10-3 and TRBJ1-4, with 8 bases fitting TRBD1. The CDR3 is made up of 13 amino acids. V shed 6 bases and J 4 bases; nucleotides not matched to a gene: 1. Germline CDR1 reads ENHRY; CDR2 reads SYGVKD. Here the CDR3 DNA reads TGTGCCATCAGGACAGGGGATAATGAAAAACTGTTTTTT. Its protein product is CAIRTGDNEKLFF.